These 27 T cell receptor beta chains originate from one sample sequenced in a study of cytomegalovirus exposure and HLA in healthy donors. This PCR relied on a set of 60 Vbeta primers and 13 Jbeta primers. Profiling relied on immunoSEQ multiplex PCR, and the TCRdb table lists in-frame clones only, not all of them. The sample carries roughly 100,000 clones, 50% to 65% recorded once. Sequencing was carried out using PBMCs. The receptors here all came from a young man in good health and CMV-seropositive.

The CDR3 region is CASRRGSGYGYTF. The CDR3 region has the DNA TGCGCCTCCCGCAGGGGCTCCGGATATGGCTACACCTTC. The chain carries TRBV4-1 and TRBJ1-2; tentatively, D is TRBD1 (6 bases). The germline V gene has CDR1 MGHRA and CDR2 YSYEKL. Trimming stripped 11 bases from V and 5 bases from J, with 18 bases between. The CDR3 length is 13 residues.

This chain joins TRBV7-9 and TRBJ2-3; 12 nucleotides agree with TRBD1. CDR3 length: 19 amino acids. The germline V gene encodes CDR1 SEHNR and CDR2 FQNEAQ (reference sequence). The J segment lost 5 bases and the V segment lost 5 bases, leaving 17 bases of the junction unmatched. For the CDR3, the DNA is TGTGCCAGCAGCCCAGTCCCGGGACAGGGGGCGAAGAACCAAGATACGCAGTATTTT. As protein: CASSPVPGQGAKNQDTQYF.

This clone has only a few counts. The chain carries TRBV5-6 and TRBJ2-7; D unclear. Germline V gene sequence: CDR1 SGHDT, CDR2 YYEEEE. Trimming took off 0 bases at V and 4 bases at J, with 8 bases between the two ends. CDR3 length equals 13 residues. The CDR3 DNA reads as TGTGCCAGCAGCTTGGAACGGTTATACGAGCAGTACTTC. Protein sequence: CASSLERLYEQYF. Using reference TRBV5-6 and TRBJ2-7 for the parts outside the CDR3, the full variable domain is DAGVTQSPTHLIKTRGQQVTLRCSPKSGHDTVSWYQQALGQGPQFIFQYYEEEERQRGNFPDRFSGHQFPNYSSELNVNALLLGDSALYLCASSLERLYEQYFGPGTRLTVT.

Only one count was recorded for this clone. The chain links TRBV10-3 to TRBJ2-7; D perhaps matches TRBD1 (6 bases). The CDR3 covers 14 residues. Germline V lookup: CDR1 ENHRY, CDR2 SYGVKD. Between the trimmed V and J ends, which lost 7 bases and 0 bases, there was a span of 13 bases. The CDR3, as DNA: TGTGCCATCAAGGAACAGGGTACCTCCTACGAGCAGTACTTC. Translation gives CAIKEQGTSYEQYF.

CDR3: CASSEGQANHEQFF. The CDR3 nucleotides read TGTGCCAGCAGTGAAGGACAAGCAAACCATGAGCAGTTCTTC. The chain couples TRBV2 to TRBJ2-1; D unclear. The CDR3 length is 14 residues. Germline loops: CDR1 SNHLY, CDR2 FYNNEI. Trimming removed 1 base at V and 8 bases at J, with 12 bases between.

The gene calls are TRBV5-1 and TRBJ1-2; 7 bases map to TRBD1. The CDR3 has 13 amino acids. V lost 4 bases to trimming and J lost 4 bases; unmatched junction nucleotides: 4. Germline V CDR1 and CDR2: SGHRS, YFSETQ. CDR3: CASSQDRSYGYTF. CDR3 in DNA: TGCGCCAGCAGCCAGGACAGGAGCTATGGCTACACCTTC.

The rearrangement joins TRBV20-1 to TRBJ2-1; D is perhaps TRBD1 (5 bases). V was cut by 3 bases and J by 9 bases, with 9 bases left in between. CDR1 and CDR2 from the germline V gene are DFQATT and SNEGSKA (reference sequence). CDR3 length: 11 residues. CDR3 protein: CSARDTPEQFF. The CDR3 DNA sequence: TGCAGTGCTAGGGACACCCCTGAGCAGTTCTTC.

The chain links TRBV5-4 to TRBJ2-3; 13 nucleotides line up with TRBD2. Germline trimming cut 3 bases from V and 6 bases from J; bases unmatched to any gene: 4. The germline V gene encodes CDR1 SGHNT and CDR2 YYREEE (reference sequence). The CDR3 runs 15 residues. The CDR3 spells CASSSGTSGVDTQYF. CDR3 nucleotide sequence: TGTGCCAGCAGCTCCGGGACTAGCGGGGTTGATACGCAGTATTTT.

This chain connects TRBV18 to TRBJ1-3; TRBD1 is a possible D gene (5 bases). V dropped 2 bases and J dropped 11 bases, with 16 bases sitting between them. This CDR3 has 14 amino acids. Per the germline V gene, CDR1 is KGHSH and CDR2 is LQKENI. CDR3 loop: CASSPSGTQVPIYF. CDR3 DNA sequence: TGTGCCAGCTCACCAAGCGGGACCCAAGTCCCCATATATTTT.

The rearrangement links TRBV6-1 to TRBJ1-4, with D tentatively TRBD1 (6 bases). This CDR3 spans 14 amino acids. Germline V lookup: CDR1 MNHNS, CDR2 SASEGT. V shed 0 bases and J shed 13 bases, with 15 bases lying between them. The CDR3 region is CASSEAWGPWGLFF. The CDR3 nucleotides read TGTGCCAGCAGTGAAGCCTGGGGGCCGTGGGGACTGTTTTTT.

This clone came up a few times. The rearrangement links TRBV5-5 to TRBJ2-7; D unresolved. The CDR3 consists of 13 residues. The germline gives CDR1 SGHKS, CDR2 YYEKEE (reference sequence). The V end was cut by 0 bases, the J end by 3 bases, with 7 bases between. The CDR3, as DNA: TGTGCCAGCAGCTTGGGCTACGGCTACGAGCAGTACTTC. It translates to CASSLGYGYEQYF.

As to this clone: Other nucleotide sequences from this sample produce the same CDR3. The V call is TRBV7-8, the J call TRBJ2-1; D is uncertain. The CDR3 loop spans 13 amino acids. V lost 3 bases and J lost 6, with 9 bases in between. Germline V gene sequence: CDR1 SGHVS, CDR2 FQNEAQ. Here the CDR3 DNA reads TGTGCCAGCAGCTTGACTTGGATCAATGAGCAGTTCTTC. Translating it yields CASSLTWINEQFF.

The V gene is TRBV5-1, the J gene TRBJ2-1, with 8 bases that match TRBD2. V was pared by 4 bases and J by 7 bases, with 13 bases of the junction left unmatched. There are 16 residues in the CDR3. Germline assignment: CDR1 SGHRS and CDR2 YFSETQ. This CDR3 reads CASSDAWAGGWNEQFF. The CDR3 region has the DNA TGCGCCAGCAGCGACGCCTGGGCGGGGGGTTGGAATGAGCAGTTCTTC.

The chain carries TRBV10-3 and TRBJ2-5; possible D gene TRBD1, 8 bases. CDR1 is ENHRY and CDR2 is SYGVKD in the germline V gene. The CDR3 is 13 amino acids. The ends were cut back, 8 bases at V and 5 bases at J, with 15 bases in the middle. The CDR3 region has the DNA TGTGCCATCCGGACAGGGAGGGACGAGACCCAGTACTTC. Amino acids: CAIRTGRDETQYF.

The genes are TRBV5-5 and TRBJ1-1; D call uncertain. Germline-derived CDR1 and CDR2 are SGHKS and YYEKEE (reference sequence). CDR3 length: 15 residues. V was clipped by 1 base and J by 1 base, with 11 bases between them. CDR3: CASSLSQTGNTEAFF. The CDR3 nucleotides read TGTGCCAGCAGCTTGTCACAGACCGGGAACACTGAAGCTTTCTTT.

This chain links TRBV7-2 with TRBJ2-7; TRBD2 matches at 9 bases. V shed 6 bases, J shed 4 bases, and the junction held 4 bases outside the gene matches. Germline assignment: CDR1 SGHTA and CDR2 FQGNSA. The length of the CDR3 is 13 residues. In DNA, the CDR3 is TGTGCCAGCAGACTAGCGGGCGGGTACGAGCAGTACTTC. It encodes CASRLAGGYEQYF.

This clone occurred a few times. The rearrangement joins TRBV6-1 to TRBJ1-2; the D gene is possibly TRBD1 (6 bases). The CDR3 is 14 residues long. Germline lookup yields CDR1 MNHNS and CDR2 SASEGT. Trimming removed 7 bases from V and 2 bases from J, with 14 bases in between. The CDR3 sequence is CASNNPGTNYGYTF. CDR3 bases: TGTGCCAGCAATAATCCGGGGACAAACTATGGCTACACCTTC.

A remark on this clone: The likely explanation is a read error, given a far larger clone one base away. V usage is TRBV6-5 and J usage is TRBJ2-7; no firm D call. Germline values: CDR1 MNHEY, CDR2 SVGAGI. The CDR3 is 11 amino acids. V lost 5 bases to trimming and J lost 2 bases, with 4 bases between them. The CDR3 nucleotides are TGTGCCAGCAGTAACACCTACGAGCAGTACTTC. Translating it yields CASSNTYEQYF.

The chain links TRBV18 to TRBJ2-7, with 8 bases lining up with TRBD2. This CDR3 has 16 residues. The germline gives CDR1 KGHSH, CDR2 LQKENI. V shed 5 bases and J 4 bases; nucleotides not matched to a gene: 13. The CDR3 sequence is CASSSTTVRGGYEQYF. The CDR3 DNA follows: TGTGCCAGCTCATCTACCACAGTTCGGGGGGGTTACGAGCAGTACTTC.

Only a few counts were recorded for this clone. The chain recombines TRBV6-1 with TRBJ1-4; TRBD1 might be the D (6 bases). The V and J ends lost 10 bases and 4 bases respectively, with 13 bases between them. The V gene's germline CDR1 is MNHNS and CDR2 SASEGT. CDR3 size: 13 residues. The CDR3 is CATVDSNNEKLFF. DNA of the CDR3: TGTGCCACGGTGGACAGCAATAATGAAAAACTGTTTTTT.

The V gene is TRBV28, the J gene TRBJ1-2; D is undetermined. The V and J ends lost 4 bases and 4 bases respectively, with 7 bases between them. This CDR3 spans 12 amino acids. Per germline, CDR1 MDHEN and CDR2 SYDVKM. The CDR3 reads CASSSEAYGYTF. CDR3 in DNA: TGTGCCAGCAGTTCAGAGGCCTATGGCTACACCTTC.

This clone has just a few counts. The chain carries TRBV5-1 and TRBJ2-2; maybe TRBD1 (6 bases). The ends were cut back, 6 bases at V and 4 bases at J, with 16 bases in the middle. CDR1 SGHRS and CDR2 YFSETQ come from the germline V gene. The CDR3 is made up of 15 amino acids. Here the CDR3 reads CASKKQGSGTGELFF. DNA for the CDR3: TGCGCCAGCAAGAAACAGGGAAGTGGCACCGGGGAGCTGTTTTTT. Drawing the rest from reference TRBV5-1 and TRBJ2-2, the complete variable domain is KAGVTQTPRYLIKTRGQQVTLSCSPISGHRSVSWYQQTPGQGLQFLFEYFSETQRNKGNFPGRFSGRQFSNSRSEMNVSTLELGDSALYLCASKKQGSGTGELFFGEGSRLTVL.

V gene TRBV11-3 combines with J gene TRBJ2-7; 11 nucleotides agree with TRBD1. The CDR3 totals 16 residues. Looked up from germline, CDR1 is SGHNT and CDR2 is YENEEA. With 5 bases clipped from V and 0 bases from J, the junction kept 6 bases outside the gene matches. Here the CDR3 DNA reads TGTGCCAGCAGCCCCTCCGGGACAGGGGGCTCCTACGAGCAGTACTTC. Residues: CASSPSGTGGSYEQYF.

This clone was observed a few times. The CDR3 region is CASSQEPSLAKNIQYF. CDR3 sequence (DNA): TGCGCCAGCAGCCAGGAGCCCAGCCTAGCCAAAAACATTCAGTACTTC. The V call is TRBV4-1, the J call TRBJ2-4, with no clear D. The CDR3 is 16 residues long. Germline V gene lookup returns CDR1 MGHRA and CDR2 YSYEKL. Trimming took off 3 bases at V and 0 bases at J, with 12 bases between the two ends.

This chain uses TRBV11-2 with TRBJ2-1, with TRBD2 identical over 13 bases. Per germline, CDR1 SGHAT and CDR2 FQNNGV. CDR3 length: 15 amino acids. CDR3 in amino acids: CVTRAGTSGVREQFF. In DNA form, the CDR3 reads TGTGTCACCCGGGCCGGGACTAGCGGGGTACGTGAGCAGTTCTTC.

As to this clone: Within the sample, other DNA sequences also encode this same CDR3. The chain joins TRBV6-4 to TRBJ2-1, with 11 bases fitting TRBD2. V shed 3 bases and J 4 bases; nucleotides not matched to a gene: 2. The V gene's germline CDR1 is MRHNA and CDR2 SNTAGT. The CDR3 is 15 amino acids. The CDR3 reads CASSELAGAYNEQFF. Written as DNA, the CDR3 is TGTGCCAGCAGTGAACTAGCGGGGGCTTACAATGAGCAGTTCTTC.

V usage is TRBV2 and J usage is TRBJ2-5, with D tentatively TRBD2 (6 bases). The CDR3 spans 13 residues. Per the germline V gene, CDR1 is SNHLY and CDR2 is FYNNEI. V was pared by 4 bases and J by 5 bases, with 11 bases between. The CDR3 sequence is CASSGGVEETQYF. DNA of the CDR3: TGTGCCAGCAGTGGGGGGGTCGAGGAGACCCAGTACTTC.